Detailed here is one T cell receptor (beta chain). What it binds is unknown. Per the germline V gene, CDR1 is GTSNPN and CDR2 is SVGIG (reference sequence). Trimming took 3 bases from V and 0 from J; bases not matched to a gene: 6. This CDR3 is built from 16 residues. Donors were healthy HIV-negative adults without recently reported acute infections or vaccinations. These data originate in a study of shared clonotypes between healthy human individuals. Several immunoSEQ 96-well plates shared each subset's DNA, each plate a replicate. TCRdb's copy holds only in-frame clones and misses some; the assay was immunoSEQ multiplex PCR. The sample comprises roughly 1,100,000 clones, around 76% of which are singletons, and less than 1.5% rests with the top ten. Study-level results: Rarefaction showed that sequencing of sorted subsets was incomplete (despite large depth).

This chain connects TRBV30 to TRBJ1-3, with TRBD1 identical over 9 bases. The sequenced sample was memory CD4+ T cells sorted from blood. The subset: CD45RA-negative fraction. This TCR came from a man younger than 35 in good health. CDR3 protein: CAWRGAGQGSGNTIYF. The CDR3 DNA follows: TGTGCCTGGAGAGGGGCGGGACAGGGCTCTGGAAACACCATATATTTT.